Shown below are 18 T cell receptor beta chains from a single sample sequenced in a study of regulatory T cells in long-lasting Graves disease. Time point here: newly diagnosed GD, antithyroid drugs for less than 3 months. Making the TCR library involved RNA that had been extracted from PBMCs. Researchers made TCR beta libraries by using iRepertoire HTBI primers and running Arm-PCR on CDR3 regions. TCRdb reanalysed the multiplex PCR reads using MiXCR and keeps one entry per CDR3 protein. The table lists hundreds of thousands of distinct CDR3 sequences, more than 15% of them singletons. The data also belong to a second study, concerning T cells in Graves' hyperthyroidism and ophthalmopathy.

The sequencing here drew on peripheral blood mononuclear cells (PBMCs), taken at new diagnosis, from a patient treated with antithyroid drugs. The receptors shown here come from a woman between 40 and 65 years old with Graves disease.

The chain employs TRBV7-9 and TRBJ2-3; 12 bases match TRBD2. The V and J ends lost 4 bases and 2 bases, in that order; junction bases with no gene match: 4. This CDR3 has 16 amino acids. Per the germline V gene, CDR1 is SEHNR and CDR2 is FQNEAQ (reference sequence). The CDR3 bases are TGTGCCAGCAGCTCCGGGACTAGCGGGCCCACAGATACGCAGTATTTT. Its translation: CASSSGTSGPTDTQYF.

The chain joins TRBV28 to TRBJ1-6; 9 nucleotides line up with TRBD1. V shed 7 bases and J 9 bases; nucleotides not matched to a gene: 7. Germline values: CDR1 MDHEN, CDR2 SYDVKM. This CDR3 region has 14 residues. The CDR3 spells CASITPGQGSPLHF. CDR3 DNA sequence: TGTGCCAGCATCACCCCGGGACAGGGTTCACCCCTCCACTTT.

This clonotype was seen once. The chain couples TRBV28 to TRBJ2-2, with D perhaps TRBD2 (5 bases). The germline CDR1 and CDR2 sequences are MDHEN and SYDVKM. The V and J ends lost 2 bases and 4 bases respectively, with 11 bases between them. The CDR3 is 15 residues long. This CDR3 reads CASSLGARGTGELFF. In DNA, the CDR3 is TGTGCCAGCAGTTTAGGCGCCCGGGGCACCGGGGAGCTGTTTTTT.

The genes are TRBV7-9 and TRBJ1-2, with 9 nucleotides matching TRBD1. The trim removed 7 bases at V and 8 bases at J, leaving 11 bases unmatched. CDR1 and CDR2 (germline): SEHNR, FQNEAQ (reference sequence). This CDR3 is built from 14 residues. Written as DNA, the CDR3 is TGTGCCAGCACCGGGACAGGGACGGCGGTCGGCTACACCTTC. This encodes CASTGTGTAVGYTF.

This clonotype has just one count. The rearrangement joins TRBV12-3 or TRBV12-4 to TRBJ2-1, with TRBD1 identical over 9 bases. The J call could be wrong; TRBJ2-5 is a better fit for the DNA end. CDR3 length: 17 amino acids. This chain's CDR3 is CASSLRPAQGAGETQYF. The CDR3 DNA reads as TGTGCCAGCAGTCTCAGGCCGGCACAGGGGGCGGGAGAGACCCAGTACTTC.

This clonotype was seen many times. The genes are TRBV5-1 and TRBJ1-6, with 7 nucleotides matching TRBD1. CDR1 is SGHRS and CDR2 is YFSETQ in the germline V gene. V gave up 4 bases and J gave up 7 bases; unmatched junction bases: 11. The CDR3 contains 16 residues. The CDR3 spells CASSPLGGGVNSPLHF. The CDR3 DNA follows: TGCGCCAGCAGCCCCCTGGGAGGGGGCGTGAATTCACCCCTCCACTTT.

This clonotype was seen more than once but under ten times. The chain uses TRBV5-1 and TRBJ2-7; TRBD2 matches at 8 bases. This CDR3 is built from 16 residues. Trimming removed 4 bases from V and 0 bases from J; junction bases left unmatched: 9. The germline V gene has CDR1 SGHRS and CDR2 YFSETQ. This CDR3 is CASSLLLAEISYEQYF. CDR3 DNA: TGCGCCAGCAGCCTACTACTAGCGGAGATCTCCTACGAGCAGTACTTC. Full variable domain (rest looked up from reference TRBV5-1 and TRBJ2-7): KAGVTQTPRYLIKTRGQQVTLSCSPISGHRSVSWYQQTPGQGLQFLFEYFSETQRNKGNFPGRFSGRQFSNSRSEMNVSTLELGDSALYLCASSLLLAEISYEQYFGPGTRLTVT.

In its sample, this clonotype was seen many times. The rearrangement links TRBV10-3 to TRBJ1-6; D unclear. V shed 4 bases and J shed 7 bases, with 8 bases lying between them. The CDR3 spans 13 residues. Germline CDR1 reads ENHRY; CDR2 reads SYGVKD. The CDR3 nucleotides are TGTGCCATCAGTGTGGGCACAAATTCACCCCTCCACTTT. Amino acid sequence: CAISVGTNSPLHF.

A few counts support this clonotype. V gene TRBV19 combines with J gene TRBJ1-5, with D maybe TRBD1 (6 bases). The CDR3 length is 17 residues. Per germline, CDR1 LNHDA and CDR2 SQIVND (reference sequence). V dropped 10 bases and J dropped 0 bases, with 22 bases sitting between them. The CDR3 DNA reads as TGTGCCACCACCACCCCAGGGGCAGGGCGTAGCAATCAGCCCCAGCATTTT. The encoded protein is CATTTPGAGRSNQPQHF.

This clonotype was counted at least ten times. The chain employs TRBV28 and TRBJ1-4; maybe TRBD1 (6 bases). The CDR3 consists of 14 residues. The V end was cut by 3 bases, the J end by 8 bases, with 13 bases between. Germline loops: CDR1 MDHEN, CDR2 SYDVKM. CDR3 nucleotide sequence: TGTGCCAGCAGTTTGTGGGGGCGAGAAGAAAAACTGTTTTTT. Protein: CASSLWGREEKLFF.

This clonotype was seen at least ten times. The chain links TRBV4-1 to TRBJ1-1, with a possible D match to TRBD1 (5 bases). Per germline, CDR1 MGHRA and CDR2 YSYEKL. Trimming removed 2 bases at V and 5 bases at J, with 12 bases between. This CDR3 is 14 amino acids long. CDR3 in DNA: TGCGCCAGCAGCCAATTCCCCAGGGCTACTGAAGCTTTCTTT. Encoded protein: CASSQFPRATEAFF.

This clonotype was observed a few times. The chain uses TRBV12-3 or TRBV12-4 and TRBJ1-1; unclear D gene. V was pared by 3 bases and J by 10 bases, with 9 bases between. The CDR3 covers 11 residues. The CDR3 loop is CASSFRGPAFF. CDR3 nucleotides: TGTGCCAGCAGTTTTAGAGGGCCAGCTTTCTTT.

The V gene is TRBV18, the J gene TRBJ2-5, with 11 bases identical to TRBD1. The CDR3 has 16 amino acids. CDR1 is KGHSH and CDR2 is LQKENI in the germline V gene. V shed 2 bases and J 5 bases; nucleotides not matched to a gene: 7. The CDR3 DNA reads as TGTGCCAGCTCACCATATGGGACAGGGGGGACGGAGACCCAGTACTTC. It is translated as CASSPYGTGGTETQYF.

This chain joins TRBV27 and TRBJ1-6; a weak D match, TRBD1 (5 bases). The CDR3 is made up of 16 amino acids. The V gene's germline CDR1 is MNHEY and CDR2 SMNVEV (reference sequence). V was trimmed by 5 bases and J by 7 bases, leaving 18 bases between them. The DNA for the CDR3 is TGTGCCAGCAGTCCCCGAACGAGAGGGGCGAATTCACCCCTCCACTTT. It specifies CASSPRTRGANSPLHF.

The sample holds many counts of this clonotype. V and J are TRBV5-1 and TRBJ2-3, with D hard to call. Germline values: CDR1 SGHRS, CDR2 YFSETQ. The V and J ends lost 0 bases and 5 bases respectively, with 13 bases between them. The CDR3 has 15 amino acids. CDR3 loop: CASSLAPRAEDTQYF. Written as DNA, the CDR3 is TGCGCCAGCAGCTTGGCGCCGCGCGCGGAAGATACGCAGTATTTT.

This clonotype has only a few counts. The chain carries TRBV29-1 and TRBJ2-3; either TRBD1 or TRBD2 may fit D (5 bases each). The CDR3 has 12 amino acids. V was shortened by 3 bases and J by 4 bases, with 8 bases between the two germline ends. Germline V gene lookup returns CDR1 SQVTM and CDR2 ANQGSEA. The CDR3 here is CSVDWGSDTQYF. In nucleotides, the CDR3 is TGCAGCGTTGATTGGGGGTCAGATACGCAGTATTTT.

This clonotype showed up just a few times. The chain couples TRBV20-1 to TRBJ2-7, with 7 bases fitting TRBD1. The junction had 3 bases not matched to a gene; V was cut back by 0 bases and J by 1 base. The CDR3 covers 14 residues. Germline CDR1 is DFQATT and CDR2 is SNEGSKA (reference sequence). The DNA for the CDR3 is TGCAGTGCTAGAGATTGGGACAGTTCCTACGAGCAGTACTTC. Residues: CSARDWDSSYEQYF.

In this sample, this clonotype turned up many times. This sequence joins TRBV4-1 and TRBJ2-7, with D possibly matching TRBD1 (7 bases). The CDR3 is 15 amino acids. The V and J ends lost 4 bases and 4 bases respectively, with 17 bases between them. Per the germline V gene, CDR1 is MGHRA and CDR2 is YSYEKL. The CDR3 region is CASSLGGTASYEQYF. The CDR3 bases are TGCGCCAGCAGCCTCGGAGGGACAGCCTCTTACGAGCAGTACTTC.